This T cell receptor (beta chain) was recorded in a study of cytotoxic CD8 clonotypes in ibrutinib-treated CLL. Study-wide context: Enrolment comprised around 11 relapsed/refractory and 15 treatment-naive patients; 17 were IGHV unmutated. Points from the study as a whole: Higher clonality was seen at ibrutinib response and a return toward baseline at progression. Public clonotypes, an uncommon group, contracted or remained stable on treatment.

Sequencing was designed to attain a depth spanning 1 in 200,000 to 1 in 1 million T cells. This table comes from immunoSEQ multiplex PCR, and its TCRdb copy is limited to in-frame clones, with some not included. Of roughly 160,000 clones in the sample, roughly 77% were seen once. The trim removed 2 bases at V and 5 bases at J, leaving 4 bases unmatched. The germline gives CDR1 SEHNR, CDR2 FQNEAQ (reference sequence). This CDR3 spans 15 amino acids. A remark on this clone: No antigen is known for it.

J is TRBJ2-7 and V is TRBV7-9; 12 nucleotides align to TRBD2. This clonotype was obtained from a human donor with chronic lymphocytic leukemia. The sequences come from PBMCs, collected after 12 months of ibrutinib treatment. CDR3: CASSLTSGRIDEQYF. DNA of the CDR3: TGTGCCAGCAGCTTAACTAGCGGGAGGATCGACGAGCAGTACTTC.